These 30 T cell receptor beta chains were all obtained from the same sample, sequenced in a study of tumor-infiltrating lymphocytes in primary liver carcinoma (dated 2017 in TCRdb). Without any cell sorting, total RNA and DNA were extracted together from roughly 20-30 mg of bulk tissue using the AllPrep DNA/RNA mini kit. The sequencer was an Illumina HiSeq 2500. Using a constant-region primer and ProtoScript II reverse transcriptase, TCRbeta-specific cDNA was reverse-transcribed from around 500 ng total RNA. Construction of the TCRbeta libraries relied on three nested rounds of multiplex PCR, following a slightly modified ARM-PCR procedure. Each of the first two PCR rounds ran for around 11 cycles and used multiplex TRBV1-TRBV30 forward primers together with a Cbeta reverse primer. TCRdb redid the processing of the public reads, applying fastp at Q25 and MiXCR, and retained in-frame beta chains. Merged by CDR3 protein, the rows form single entries marked with the most common genes and DNA. Counted in this sample were roughly 30,000 distinct CDR3 sequences; 60% to 80% of them appeared once. The ten largest account for about 31% of the sample.

Material: liver tumor tissue from sampling region 3. According to the study, the label for this sample's cell subset or site signals: tumor region T3, left-lateral pole. These receptors all stem from a woman aged 30 to 39 with primary liver carcinoma and hepatitis B virus infection.

As concerns this clonotype: This sequence may be a read error, since a much larger clone differs from it by one base. The genes are TRBV4-1 and TRBJ2-6, with no clear D. Trimming took off 0 bases at V and 0 bases at J, with 9 bases between the two ends. The CDR3 consists of 17 residues. Germline loops: CDR1 MGHRA, CDR2 YSYEKL. CDR3 nucleotide sequence: TGCGCCAGCAGCCAAGAGGCACAAGACTCTGGGGCCAACGTCCTGACTTTC. This codes for CASSQEAQDSGANVLTF.

V usage is TRBV11-2 and J usage is TRBJ2-2; tentatively, D is TRBD2 (5 bases). Germline CDR1 is SGHAT and CDR2 is FQNNGV. V was pared by 5 bases and J by 16 bases, with 26 bases between. This CDR3 comprises 15 residues. CDR3 DNA sequence: TGTGCCAGCAGCCCTCCGCTAGGACCGGCCGGGGTGCCGTTTTTT. Encoded protein: CASSPPLGPAGVPFF.

This clonotype appeared a few times. Compared with germline, one end of the junction differs, possibly owing to a read error. This chain connects TRBV11-2 to TRBJ2-4; TRBD2 might be the D (6 bases). This CDR3 is built from 14 residues. Germline CDR1 and CDR2: SGHAT and FQNNGV. As DNA, the CDR3 is TGTGCCAGCAGCTTGGCGGGGCCGAAAAACATTGAGTACTTC. The encoded protein is CASSLAGPKNIEYF.

With respect to this clonotype: Relative to the germline gene, one junction end is altered; a read error may explain this. The V call is TRBV29-1, the J call TRBJ2-1, with 7 bases fitting TRBD1. Per germline, CDR1 SQVTM and CDR2 ANQGSEA. The CDR3 has 13 amino acids. The CDR3 spells CSAVRQGTNEQFF. The CDR3 DNA follows: TGTAGCGCCGTAAGACAGGGTACCAATGAGCAGTTCTTC.

This clonotype was picked up many times. Relative to the germline gene, one junction end is altered; a read error may explain this. The chain links TRBV4-1 to TRBJ2-3; the match to TRBD1 covers 7 bases. The CDR3 has 15 amino acids. CDR1 is MGHRA, CDR2 YSYEKL, per germline. The CDR3, as DNA: TGCGCCAGCAGTCAAGACAGGGCTGGTACAGATACGCAGTATTTT. This translates into CASSQDRAGTDTQYF.

Turning to this clonotype: One end of the junction varies from germline; a read error may be responsible. J is TRBJ1-6 and V is TRBV11-3; D is uncertain. Per germline, CDR1 SGHNT and CDR2 YENEEA. CDR3 length: 15 residues. This CDR3 reads CPSSFRWSYNSPLHF. The DNA of the CDR3 is TGTCCCAGCAGCTTTAGGTGGAGCTATAATTCACCCCTCCACTTT.

To note about this clonotype: One junction end does not reproduce the germline sequence, and a read error may be involved. V is TRBV11-2 and J is TRBJ2-7; D is unresolved. The V gene's germline CDR1 is SGHAT and CDR2 FQNNGV. This CDR3 spans 14 amino acids. The CDR3 bases are TGTGCCAGCAACTTAACCGACGGAGCCTATGAGCAGTACTTC. Translation gives CASNLTDGAYEQYF.

The sample holds a few counts of this clonotype. A much bigger clone sits one base away, suggesting this may be a read error. This CDR3 is missing its conserved last phenylalanine or tryptophan, likely due to a read error. The DNA is left out, because the CDR3 cannot be placed on it with certainty; the CDR3 is given as TCRdb lists it. The chain recombines TRBV5-8 with TRBJ2-6. The CDR3 numbers 16 amino acids, ends counted. Germline V CDR1 and CDR2: SGHTS, YDEGEE. CDR3 in amino acids: CGSTMTGFSGANVLTS.

There are a few counts of this clonotype. A junction boundary mismatches the germline segment, possibly from a read error. This chain connects TRBV5-4 to TRBJ2-1, with TRBD1 as a possible D gene (6 bases). CDR3 length: 15 residues. Germline loops: CDR1 SGHNT, CDR2 YYREEE (reference sequence). CDR3 loop: CASNLMLGAYDEQLF. CDR3 coding DNA: TGTGCCAGCAACCTGATGCTGGGGGCCTACGATGAGCAGTTATTC.

A word on this clonotype: This may stem from a read error, because a much larger clone lies one nucleotide away. The chain uses TRBV11-2 and TRBJ2-3, with D possibly being TRBD1 (5 bases). Looked up from germline, CDR1 is SGHAT and CDR2 is FQNNGV. This CDR3 spans 13 amino acids. CDR3 protein: CASSSRSTGTLYF. The CDR3 coding sequence is TGTGCCAGCAGCTCAAGATCAACAGGTACGCTGTATTTT.

V usage is TRBV6-5 and J usage is TRBJ2-2, with TRBD1 matching 8 bases. Germline CDR1 and CDR2: MNHEY and SVGAGI. V lost 5 bases, J lost 4 bases, and 3 bases stayed unmatched. CDR3 length: 14 amino acids. CDR3 sequence reads: CASSRTGFTGELFF. CDR3 sequence (DNA): TGTGCCAGCAGTCGGACAGGGTTCACCGGGGAGCTGTTTTTT.

On this clonotype: Likely a read error: the CDR3 ends without its conserved phenylalanine or tryptophan. It is unclear where the CDR3 begins or ends on the DNA, so no DNA is shown, and the CDR3 is as TCRdb lists it. The chain uses TRBV11-2 and TRBJ1-1; the listed D gene, TRBD1, was not tested against the DNA. The CDR3 length equals 11 residues, ends included. Germline-derived CDR1 and CDR2 are SGHAT and FQNNGV. The CDR3 sequence: CVSSPGTEALY.

Comment on this clonotype: Since no conserved phenylalanine or tryptophan closes the CDR3, a read error is the likely cause. V gene TRBV6-2 or TRBV6-3 combines with J gene TRBJ1-5, with D tentatively TRBD1 (6 bases). The germline V gene has CDR1 MNHEY and CDR2 SVGEGT. The CDR3 has 13 amino acids. CDR3 loop: CAGSYRDNQPQHL. The CDR3 DNA is TGTGCCGGCAGTTACCGGGACAACCAGCCCCAGCATTTA.

This clonotype was detected ten times or more. The chain joins TRBV4-1 to TRBJ2-1; 8 nucleotides line up with TRBD1. There are 16 residues in the CDR3. The germline V gene has CDR1 MGHRA and CDR2 YSYEKL. With 1 base clipped from V and 0 bases from J, the junction kept 2 bases outside the gene matches. CDR3 in DNA: TGCGCCAGCAGCCAAGCCACAGGGGGCTCCTACAATGAGCAGTTCTTC. Translated, it gives CASSQATGGSYNEQFF.

On this clonotype itself: The conserved phenylalanine or tryptophan normally closing the CDR3 is absent here, so this likely arose from a read error. The DNA is omitted, as the CDR3 cannot be located on it reliably, and the CDR3 follows TCRdb's listing. V usage is TRBV29-1 and J usage is TRBJ2-1. The germline gives CDR1 SQVTM, CDR2 ANQGSEA. Inclusive of both ends, the CDR3 amounts to 12 amino acids. CDR3 in amino acids: CSALRDYNEQSL.

On this clonotype: The conserved phenylalanine or tryptophan is not found at the CDR3 terminus, so this likely reflects a read error. The rearrangement uses TRBV6-5 and TRBJ1-2; possible D gene TRBD1, 5 bases. CDR1 is MNHEY and CDR2 is SVGAGI in the germline V gene. The CDR3 has 19 residues. The CDR3 coding sequence is TGTGCTAGCAGTGCAAAATCCCCGGGACGGGGGGATCCCTTGGAGGGCTACACCCTC. Its translation: CASSAKSPGRGDPLEGYTL.

This clonotype was counted many times. This chain joins TRBV6-1 and TRBJ2-1; 8 positions match TRBD2. Germline V gene lookup returns CDR1 MNHNS and CDR2 SASEGT. The CDR3 spans 14 residues. The CDR3 protein is CVTRAGDSYNEQFF. CDR3 nucleotides: TGTGTCACCAGAGCGGGGGACTCCTACAATGAGCAGTTCTTC.

Notes on this clonotype: A read error is possible here, since a much larger clone lies one base away. J is TRBJ2-7 and V is TRBV11-2, with D uncertain. Germline CDR1 is SGHAT and CDR2 is FQNNGV. This CDR3 comprises 15 residues. CDR3 region: CANSSGRLYTREQYF. CDR3 nucleotides: TGTGCCAACAGCTCCGGACGGCTTTACACGCGCGAGCAGTACTTC.

Points on this clonotype: One end of the junction varies from germline; a read error may be responsible. V is TRBV4-1 and J is TRBJ2-1; TRBD1 aligns across 7 bases. Germline CDR1 reads MGHRA; CDR2 reads YSYEKL. This CDR3 spans 15 amino acids. The CDR3 spells CAISQGDRIYDEQFF. The CDR3 DNA reads TGCGCCATCAGCCAAGGGGACAGAATCTACGATGAGCAGTTCTTC.

Of note for this clonotype: A read error may explain this, as a much larger clone is one base away. The J gene is TRBJ2-1, the V gene TRBV4-2, with no clear D. This CDR3 has 14 residues. Germline CDR1 is LGHNA and CDR2 is YNFKEQ. V lost 1 base and J 8 bases, leaving 12 bases between the germline ends. CDR3 residues: CASSQAGADDEQFF. As DNA, the CDR3 is TGTGCCAGCAGCCAAGCTGGAGCCGATGATGAGCAGTTCTTC.

A remark on this clonotype: A junction boundary mismatches the germline segment, possibly from a read error. The V call is TRBV12-3 or TRBV12-4, the J call TRBJ2-3; the D is unclear. The CDR3 runs to 15 residues. CDR3 sequence reads: CASSFPPHSTDTQYF. The CDR3 bases are TGTGCCAGTAGTTTTCCCCCACATAGCACAGATACGCAGTATTTT.

Points on this clonotype: This sequence may be a read error, since a much larger clone differs from it by one base. The chain employs TRBV7-8 and TRBJ1-5; no definite D call. The J call is in doubt because the DNA end fits TRBJ2-3 better. The CDR3 loop spans 13 amino acids. CDR1 is SGHVS and CDR2 is FQNEAQ in the germline V gene. The CDR3 loop reads CASSLGANQPQYF. CDR3 coding DNA: TGTGCCAGCAGCTTAGGGGCTAATCAGCCCCAGTATTTT.

About this clonotype: At one end, the junction sequence differs from germline, possibly due to a read error. The chain uses TRBV6-1 and TRBJ1-5; the D gene is possibly TRBD1 (5 bases). The CDR3 is 16 amino acids. Germline CDR1 and CDR2: MNHNS and SASEGT. The CDR3 sequence: CVSSEEVGGDNQPQHF. In DNA, the CDR3 is TGTGTCAGCAGTGAAGAGGTCGGGGGTGACAATCAGCCCCAGCATTTT.

With respect to this clonotype: Since the CDR3 does not end with the conserved phenylalanine or tryptophan, this likely comes from a read error. The V and J genes are TRBV10-2 and TRBJ2-1; D gene unclear. CDR3 length: 14 residues. V gave up 6 bases and J gave up 8 bases, with 17 bases separating them. Germline V CDR1 and CDR2: WSHSY, SAAADI. The CDR3 bases are TGCGCCAGCAGGACCCTCGAGTCCGTGTATGAGCAGTTCTTA. The encoded protein is CASRTLESVYEQFL.

As regards this clonotype: Possible read error: a much larger clone is one base away. The J gene is TRBJ2-7, the V gene TRBV4-2, with 13 bases fitting TRBD2. Trimming cost V 11 bases and J 1 base; bases outside gene matches: 14. CDR3 length: 17 residues. Germline V gives CDR1 LGHNA, CDR2 YNFKEQ. The CDR3 coding sequence is TGTGCCGCTACTGGACTAGCGGGAGTTTATAAGTCCTACGAGCAGTACTTC. This codes for CAATGLAGVYKSYEQYF.

This clonotype has at least ten counts. This CDR3 reads CASSLNAAPLSYNEQFF. CDR3 in DNA: TGTGCCAGCAGCTTGAATGCCGCACCACTCTCCTACAATGAGCAGTTCTTC. This rearrangement joins TRBV11-2 to TRBJ2-1; D is uncertain. Germline V lookup: CDR1 SGHAT, CDR2 FQNNGV. Trimming removed 3 bases at V and 0 bases at J, with 15 bases between. The CDR3 runs to 17 residues. Combining the CDR3 with reference TRBV11-2 and TRBJ2-1 gives the whole variable domain EAGVAQSPRYKIIEKRQSVAFWCNPISGHATLYWYQQILGQGPKLLIQFQNNGVVDDSQLPKDRFSAERLKGVDSTLKIQPAKLEDSAVYLCASSLNAAPLSYNEQFFGPGTRLTVL.

V and J are TRBV13 and TRBJ2-5, with 8 bases fitting TRBD1. The CDR3 has 17 amino acids. Per germline, CDR1 PRHDT and CDR2 FYEKMQ (reference sequence). The J segment lost 4 bases and the V segment lost 4 bases, leaving 14 bases of the junction unmatched. CDR3 loop: CASSSASSWTGLETQYF. The CDR3 DNA reads as TGTGCCAGCAGCTCAGCCTCATCCTGGACAGGGCTAGAGACCCAGTACTTC.

A note on this clonotype: A much larger clonotype is one base distant, so this may be a read error. The chain carries TRBV11-2 and TRBJ2-2, with D perhaps TRBD1 or TRBD2 (5 bases each). This CDR3 has 14 amino acids. Germline V gene sequence: CDR1 SGHAT, CDR2 FQNNGV. CDR3 loop: CGSRLRGTAGELFF. In DNA form, the CDR3 reads TGTGGCAGCAGATTGAGGGGAACGGCCGGGGAGCTGTTTTTT.

As concerns this clonotype: The junction and the germline gene differ at one end; a read error may be behind it. This chain uses TRBV6-5 with TRBJ2-3; TRBD2 aligns across 8 bases. The CDR3 extends over 13 amino acids. The V gene's germline CDR1 is MNHEY and CDR2 SVGAGI. CDR3 region: CASRGGGLDKQYF. The CDR3 nucleotides read TGTGCCAGCAGAGGCGGGGGGCTTGATAAGCAGTATTTT.

With respect to this clonotype: Sequence at one end of the junction differs from germline and may be a read error. V is TRBV7-2 and J is TRBJ2-3; maybe TRBD2 (6 bases). In germline, CDR1 is SGHTA, CDR2 FQGNSA. This CDR3 region has 15 residues. As DNA, the CDR3 is TGTGCCAACAGCTTAGGAGGGCCCCTCACAGATACGCAGTATTTT. The encoded protein is CANSLGGPLTDTQYF.